What follows are 23 T cell receptor beta chains derived from one specimen sequenced in a study of T cells expressing NK-cell markers. From the 5' RACE reads, TCRdb lists one entry per CDR3 protein and no DNA. The sample has about 370,000 distinct CDR3 sequences. The specimen sequenced was blood T cells: a sorted CD56 or NKG2C T cell subset, CD4+ or CD8+ T cells, or bulk PBMC T cells (not recorded which). These receptors were collected from a woman aged 50 to 60 in good health.

The chain combines TRBV29-1 with TRBJ1-1. This CDR3 spans 12 amino acids. CDR1 SQVTM and CDR2 ANQGSEA come from the germline V gene. CDR3 protein: CSATQTNTEAFF. The full variable domain, completed using reference TRBV29-1 and TRBJ1-1, is SAVISQKPSRDICQRGTSLTIQCQVDSQVTMMFWYRQQPGQSLTLIATANQGSEATYESGFVIDKFPISRPNLTFSTLTVSNMSPEDSSIYLCSATQTNTEAFFGQGTRLTVV.

The gene calls are TRBV4-1 and TRBJ1-1; as DNA is missing, the TRBD1 call by TCRdb cannot be tested. The V gene's germline CDR1 is MGHRA and CDR2 YSYEKL. The CDR3 contains 15 residues. CDR3 sequence reads: CASSQDQGGNTEAFF.

The CDR3 protein is CASIRDRVPNTGELFF. The chain is built from TRBV6-1 and TRBJ2-2; as DNA is missing, the TRBD1 call by TCRdb cannot be tested. The CDR3 spans 16 residues. Germline V lookup: CDR1 MNHNS, CDR2 SASEGT.

This sequence joins TRBV4-1 and TRBJ2-1; checking the TCRdb D call of TRBD2 is not possible without DNA. This CDR3 region has 16 residues. Germline V gene sequence: CDR1 MGHRA, CDR2 YSYEKL. CDR3 protein: CASSQVPLAGYNEQFF.

V gene TRBV7-6 combines with J gene TRBJ1-4. The germline CDR1 and CDR2 sequences are SGHVS and FNYEAQ. This CDR3 is built from 18 residues. CDR3 sequence reads: CASSPRTAAVSTNEKLFF.

The chain combines TRBV13 with TRBJ2-7; TCRdb's D call, TRBD1, is unchecked because there is no DNA. The CDR3 consists of 14 residues. The germline gives CDR1 PRHDT, CDR2 FYEKMQ (reference sequence). The CDR3 reads CASSLMFRPYEQYF. Using reference TRBV13 and TRBJ2-7 for the parts outside the CDR3, the full variable domain is AAGVIQSPRHLIKEKRETATLKCYPIPRHDTVYWYQQGPGQDPQFLISFYEKMQSDKGSIPDRFSAQQFSDYHSELNMSSLELGDSALYFCASSLMFRPYEQYFGPGTRLTVT.

The rearrangement links TRBV7-6 to TRBJ1-5; the TCRdb call, TRBD1, lacks DNA for checking. CDR3 length equals 12 residues. Germline V gene lookup returns CDR1 SGHVS and CDR2 FNYEAQ. The CDR3: CASSFPLQPQHF.

The chain uses TRBV25-1 and TRBJ1-2; lacking DNA, the TRBD1 call made by TCRdb goes unchecked. The germline CDR1 and CDR2 sequences are MGHDK and SYGVNS. This CDR3 comprises 14 residues. The CDR3 is CASSAGAGLSGYTF.

The chain links TRBV27 to TRBJ2-1. The CDR3 runs to 17 residues. Germline values: CDR1 MNHEY, CDR2 SMNVEV (reference sequence). CDR3 protein: CASSLAWTISSYNEQFF.

The J gene is TRBJ2-1, the V gene TRBV4-1; without DNA, the TCRdb call of TRBD2 cannot be checked. The germline CDR1 and CDR2 sequences are MGHRA and YSYEKL. This CDR3 contains 17 residues. The CDR3 protein is CASSQEGGLPSYNEQFF.

J is TRBJ2-1 and V is TRBV4-1; without DNA, the TCRdb call of TRBD2 cannot be checked. Germline V gene sequence: CDR1 MGHRA, CDR2 YSYEKL. CDR3 size: 15 residues. This chain's CDR3 is CASSSTRTSSNEQFF.

The chain carries TRBV7-2 and TRBJ2-1; with no DNA, the TCRdb D assignment of TRBD2 cannot be verified. The CDR3 sequence is 15 residues long. Germline-derived CDR1 and CDR2 are SGHTA and FQGNSA. The CDR3 sequence is CASSLRSGRTDEQFF.

V usage is TRBV20-1 and J usage is TRBJ2-5; TCRdb's D call of TRBD1 is untestable without DNA. The CDR3 length is 14 residues. CDR1 DFQATT and CDR2 SNEGSKA come from the germline V gene (reference sequence). CDR3 residues: CSASPNRAQETQYF.

Here the CDR3 reads CASSYFQGAYEQYF. This chain joins TRBV6-2 or TRBV6-3 and TRBJ2-7; as DNA is missing, the TRBD1 call by TCRdb cannot be tested. Germline CDR1 is MNHEY and CDR2 is SVGEGT. This CDR3 is built from 14 residues.

The chain is built from TRBV25-1 and TRBJ2-3; absent DNA, TCRdb's TRBD1 call cannot be checked. This CDR3 has 18 amino acids. Germline-derived CDR1 and CDR2 are MGHDK and SYGVNS. CDR3 amino acids: CASSDMPLGVVGADTQYF.

The chain combines TRBV9 with TRBJ2-1. This CDR3 has 14 amino acids. Per the germline V gene, CDR1 is SGDLS and CDR2 is YYNGEE. The CDR3 sequence: CASSPRSSYNEQFF.

The J gene is TRBJ2-3, the V gene TRBV5-1; TCRdb's D gene call, TRBD2, goes unchecked for lack of DNA. The CDR3 runs to 17 residues. Germline loops: CDR1 SGHRS, CDR2 YFSETQ. CDR3 sequence: CASSPELADFSTDTQYF.

The gene calls are TRBV3-1 and TRBJ2-1. Per the germline V gene, CDR1 is LGHDT and CDR2 is YNNKEL (reference sequence). CDR3 size: 16 residues. The CDR3 sequence: CASSPRTGRTYNEQFF.

CDR3 in amino acids: CSALPTDDYGYTF. V is TRBV29-1 and J is TRBJ1-2. Looked up from germline, CDR1 is SQVTM and CDR2 is ANQGSEA. This CDR3 comprises 13 residues. Supplemented by reference TRBV29-1 and TRBJ1-2, the full variable domain reads SAVISQKPSRDICQRGTSLTIQCQVDSQVTMMFWYRQQPGQSLTLIATANQGSEATYESGFVIDKFPISRPNLTFSTLTVSNMSPEDSSIYLCSALPTDDYGYTFGSGTRLTVV.

The V and J genes are TRBV7-6 and TRBJ2-1; TCRdb's D call of TRBD1 is untestable without DNA. The V gene's germline CDR1 is SGHVS and CDR2 FNYEAQ. CDR3 length equals 14 residues. The CDR3: CASSLGPGLNEQFF.

The chain couples TRBV28 to TRBJ2-5; there is no DNA to check the TCRdb D call of TRBD1. This CDR3 contains 15 residues. Germline values: CDR1 MDHEN, CDR2 SYDVKM. This CDR3 reads CASSLEGAYQETQYF.

The chain recombines TRBV5-1 with TRBJ2-2. CDR1 is SGHRS and CDR2 is YFSETQ in the germline V gene. The length of the CDR3 is 12 residues. The CDR3 reads CASRMLSGELFF.

This chain joins TRBV9 and TRBJ2-2; TCRdb designates TRBD1, a call that cannot be tested without DNA. The germline V gene encodes CDR1 SGDLS and CDR2 YYNGEE. The length of the CDR3 is 17 residues. CDR3 loop: CASSVGPGLTFTGELFF.